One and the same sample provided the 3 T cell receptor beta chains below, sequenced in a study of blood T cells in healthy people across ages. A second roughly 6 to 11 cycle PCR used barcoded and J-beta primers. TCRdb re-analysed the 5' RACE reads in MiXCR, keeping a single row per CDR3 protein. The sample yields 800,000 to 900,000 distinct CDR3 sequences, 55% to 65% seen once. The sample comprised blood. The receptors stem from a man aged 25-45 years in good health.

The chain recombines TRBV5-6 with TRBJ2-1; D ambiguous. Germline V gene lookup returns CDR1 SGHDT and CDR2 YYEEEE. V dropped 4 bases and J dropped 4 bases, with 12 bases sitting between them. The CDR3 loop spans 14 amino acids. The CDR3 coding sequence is TGTGCCAGCAGCACCACGGACCGTTACAATGAGCAGTTCTTC. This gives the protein CASSTTDRYNEQFF.

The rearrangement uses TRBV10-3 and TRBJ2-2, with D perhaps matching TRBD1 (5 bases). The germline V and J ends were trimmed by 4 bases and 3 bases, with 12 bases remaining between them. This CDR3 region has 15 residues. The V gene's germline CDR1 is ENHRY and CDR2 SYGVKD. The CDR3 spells CAISGQLGDTGELFF. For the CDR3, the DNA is TGTGCCATCAGTGGACAGCTAGGGGACACCGGGGAGCTGTTTTTT.

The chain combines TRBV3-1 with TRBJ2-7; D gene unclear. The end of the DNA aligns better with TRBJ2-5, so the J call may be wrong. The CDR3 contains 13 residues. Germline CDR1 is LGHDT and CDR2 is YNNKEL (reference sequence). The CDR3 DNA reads TGTGCCAGCAGCCAAAGCTCCATCGAGACCCAGTACTTC. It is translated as CASSQSSIETQYF.